This T cell receptor (beta chain) came from a study of blood T cell repertoires in COVID-19 (dated by TCRdb to 2020 to 2022). For the study in its entirety: The collaborator samples originated in the United States, Italy and Spain and spanned the acute and convalescent phases of COVID-19. The material from the prospective study consisted of cDNA or gDNA derived from T cells, B-cell-depleted T cells, or PBMCs. Deeply sampled blood TCRbeta repertoires from subjects exposed to, actively infected with, or recovered from COVID-19 were included in the dataset. The repertoires were released in a freely available public database meant as a resource for research on the immune response to SARS-CoV-2. Samples came from the ongoing ImmuneRACE study (first 160 participants) plus 1,254 subjects from 6 global collaborators. Sample metadata almost always included a de-identified subject ID, COVID-19 status, age in years and sex. Where available, HLA class I and class II types were taken from metadata supplied by the sample provider and were not determined by assay-based typing. Paper-wide results and their limitations: How much clinical and demographic metadata was included differed by source and by participant, and the metadata was provided uncurated.

Participants in the prospective study were enrolled through a virtual design, were aged about 18 to 100 years, and lived in approximately 25 United States geographic areas. In the prospective study, participants were assigned to cohorts based on the clinical history participants reported in a screening survey and a study questionnaire. Recovered participants in ImmuneRACE Cohort 3 were defined by two consecutive negative NP/OP PCR tests, clearance by a healthcare professional, or resolution of symptoms. In the prospective study, mobile phlebotomists collected whole blood, serum and a nasopharyngeal or oropharyngeal swab from each participant. Over a roughly 2-month period, participants in the prospective study had the option of providing additional blood draws and questionnaires. Before DNA extraction, blood samples from the prospective study were shipped at room temperature or frozen. TCRbeta CDR3 regions were amplified from genomic DNA using the immunoSEQ Assay, a bias-controlled multiplex PCR. Processing in the source paper ran as follows. The number of nucleated cells in each sample was estimated from the amplification of reference gene primers within the assay. Sequence reads were collapsed and filtered to measure the absolute abundance of every unique TCRbeta CDR3 rearrangement. For each sample, productive Simpson clonality was calculated by taking the square root of Simpson's diversity index across productive rearrangements. Not all clones reach the TCRdb copy of this immuneACCESS table, which keeps in-frame sequences only. Checked studies attribute under half of the gap to unresolved V genes and leave the rest unexplained. V and J calls plus clone size are reproduced from that table; the DNA served to infer D and trimming. Here the sample has over 150,000 clones; 78% occur a single time. Around 16% of the sample belongs to the ten largest clones.

A note on this clone: Its antigen is unknown. There are no base qualities to consult, and no much larger clone falls within one base.

Source material: PBMCs or T cells enriched from blood (not recorded which). The sequence came from a woman aged 50 to 60 who had recovered from COVID-19.

The nucleotide sequence is given as TGTGCCAGCAGCGAAGGGGTCACCTACGAGCAGTACTTC. Its protein reads: CASSEGVTYEQYF. The V and J segments used are TRBV5-5 and TRBJ2-7; a weak D assignment points to TRBD1 (5 bases agree). V is shortened by 4 bases, J by 2 bases, and the region joining them spans 10 bases. Reading from cysteine to phenylalanine, the CDR3 counts 13 amino acids. CDR3 DNA is the only sequence kept; it has 39 bases, read in frame from the first base. In the germline V gene (reference sequence), CDR1 corresponds to SGHKS and CDR2 to YYEKEE.